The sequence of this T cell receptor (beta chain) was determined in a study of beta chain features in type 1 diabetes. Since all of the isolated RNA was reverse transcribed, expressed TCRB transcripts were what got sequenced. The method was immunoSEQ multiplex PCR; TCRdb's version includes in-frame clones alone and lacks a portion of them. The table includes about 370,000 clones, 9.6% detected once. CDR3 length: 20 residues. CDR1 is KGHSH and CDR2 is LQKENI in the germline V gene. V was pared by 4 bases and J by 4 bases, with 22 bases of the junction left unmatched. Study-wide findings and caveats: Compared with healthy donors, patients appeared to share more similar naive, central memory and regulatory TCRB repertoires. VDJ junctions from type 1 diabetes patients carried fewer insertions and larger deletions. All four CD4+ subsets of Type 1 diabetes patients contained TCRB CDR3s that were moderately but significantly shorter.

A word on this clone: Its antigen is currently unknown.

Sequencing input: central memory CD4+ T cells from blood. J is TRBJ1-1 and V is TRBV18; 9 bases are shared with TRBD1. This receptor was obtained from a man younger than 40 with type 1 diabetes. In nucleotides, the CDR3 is TGTGCCAGCTCACGCAGGAACATGGGACAGGGTGTTGGGTTAGGCACTGAAGCTTTCTTT. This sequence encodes CASSRRNMGQGVGLGTEAFF.